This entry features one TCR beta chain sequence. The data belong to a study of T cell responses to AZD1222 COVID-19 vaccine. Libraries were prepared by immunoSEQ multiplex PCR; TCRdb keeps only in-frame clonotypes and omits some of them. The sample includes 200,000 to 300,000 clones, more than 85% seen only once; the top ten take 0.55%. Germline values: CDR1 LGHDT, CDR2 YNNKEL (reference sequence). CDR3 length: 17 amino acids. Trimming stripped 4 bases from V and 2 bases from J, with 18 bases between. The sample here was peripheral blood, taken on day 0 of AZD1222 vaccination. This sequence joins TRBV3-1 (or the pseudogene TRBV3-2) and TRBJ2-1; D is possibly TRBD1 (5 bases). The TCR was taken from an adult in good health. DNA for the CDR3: TGTGCCAGCAGCCGTGTAACGCAGGGTGGGGCCTACAATGAGCAGTTCTTC. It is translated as CASSRVTQGGAYNEQFF.